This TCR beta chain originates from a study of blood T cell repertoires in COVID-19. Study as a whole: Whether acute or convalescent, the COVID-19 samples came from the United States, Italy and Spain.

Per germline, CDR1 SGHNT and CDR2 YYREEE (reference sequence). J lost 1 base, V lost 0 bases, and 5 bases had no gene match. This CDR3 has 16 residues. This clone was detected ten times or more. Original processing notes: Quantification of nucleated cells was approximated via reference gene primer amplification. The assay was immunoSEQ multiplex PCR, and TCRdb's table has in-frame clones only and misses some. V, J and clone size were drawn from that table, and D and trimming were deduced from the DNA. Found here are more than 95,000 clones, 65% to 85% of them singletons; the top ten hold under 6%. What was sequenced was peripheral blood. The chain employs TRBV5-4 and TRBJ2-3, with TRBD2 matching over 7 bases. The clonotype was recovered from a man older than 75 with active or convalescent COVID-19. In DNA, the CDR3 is TGTGCCAGCAGCTTGGTCGGGGGAGGGGGCACAGATACGCAGTATTTT. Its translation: CASSLVGGGGTDTQYF. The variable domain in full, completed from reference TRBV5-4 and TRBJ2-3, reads ETGVTQSPTHLIKTRGQQVTLRCSSQSGHNTVSWYQQALGQGPQFIFQYYREEENGRGNFPPRFSGLQFPNYSSELNVNALELDDSALYLCASSLVGGGGTDTQYFGPGTRLTVL.